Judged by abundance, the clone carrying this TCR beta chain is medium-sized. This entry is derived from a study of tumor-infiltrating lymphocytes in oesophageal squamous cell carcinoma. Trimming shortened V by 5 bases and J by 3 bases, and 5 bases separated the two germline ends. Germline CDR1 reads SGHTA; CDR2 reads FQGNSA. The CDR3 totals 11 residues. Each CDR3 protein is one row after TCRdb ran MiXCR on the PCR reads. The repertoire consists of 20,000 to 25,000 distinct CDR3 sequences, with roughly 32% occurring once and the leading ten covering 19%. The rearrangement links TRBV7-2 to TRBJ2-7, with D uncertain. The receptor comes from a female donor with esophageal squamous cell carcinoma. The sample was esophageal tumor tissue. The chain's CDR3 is CASSDRYEQYF. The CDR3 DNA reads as TGTGCCAGCAGCGACCGCTACGAGCAGTACTTC.